The entry that follows covers one T cell receptor (beta chain) sequence. As yet, its antigen is unknown. The ends were cut back, 4 bases at V and 3 bases at J, with 10 bases in the middle. The CDR3 has 14 residues. The V gene's germline CDR1 is LNHDA and CDR2 SQIVND (reference sequence). Clones were sequenced by immunoSEQ multiplex PCR, and TCRdb holds only the in-frame ones, with some missing. The sample has over 2 million clones, roughly 94% seen once. Naive CD8 isolation took CD45RO-negative cells positively selected for CCR7 and excluded terminally differentiated effector memory CD45RA+ cells. This sample was included in a study of shared clonotypes between healthy human individuals. Study-level background: A couple of women and a few men aged 18 to 49 made up the donors. General study findings and limits: Estimated richness was generally greater in naive than memory subsets. Clonotype sharing among donors, it was expected, would be affected by sequencing depth.

The sequenced material came from naive CD8+ T cells sorted from blood. This TCR derives from a man younger than 35 in good health. This chain joins TRBV19 and TRBJ2-1; TRBD2 is a possible D gene (6 bases). The CDR3: CASSSGMDYNEQFF. Written as DNA, the CDR3 is TGTGCCAGTAGTAGCGGGATGGACTACAATGAGCAGTTCTTC.